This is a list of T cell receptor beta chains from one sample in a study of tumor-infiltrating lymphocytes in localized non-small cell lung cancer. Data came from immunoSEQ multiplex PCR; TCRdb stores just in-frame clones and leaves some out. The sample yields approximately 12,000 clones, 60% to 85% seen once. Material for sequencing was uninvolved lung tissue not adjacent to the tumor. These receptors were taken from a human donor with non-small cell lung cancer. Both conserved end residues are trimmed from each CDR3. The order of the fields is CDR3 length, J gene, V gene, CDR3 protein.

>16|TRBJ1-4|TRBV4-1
ASSQGRMRGYFNEKLF
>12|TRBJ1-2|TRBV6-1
ASSEALRQGEYT
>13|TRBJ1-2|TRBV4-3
ASSQEPGPSWGYT
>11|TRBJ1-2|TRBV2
ASSPDRVGGYT
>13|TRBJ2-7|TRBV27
ASSFRPGRAYEQY
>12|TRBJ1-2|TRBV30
AWSRTSTNYGYT
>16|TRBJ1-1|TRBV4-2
ASSRRGQGEWSDTEAF
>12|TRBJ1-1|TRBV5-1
ASSSIQVGTEAF
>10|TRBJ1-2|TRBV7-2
ASSLQGYGYT
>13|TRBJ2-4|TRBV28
ASSVSGSTKNIQY
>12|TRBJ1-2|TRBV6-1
ASSVGQGGIGYT
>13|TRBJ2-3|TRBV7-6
ASSFRDRGTDTQY
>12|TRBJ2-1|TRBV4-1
ASSHGQADNEQF
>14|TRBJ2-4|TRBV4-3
ASSQDIGTGAAIQY
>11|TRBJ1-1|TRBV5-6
ASSVGKYTEAF
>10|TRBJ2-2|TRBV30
AWSSDTGELF
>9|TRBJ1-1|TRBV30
AWSVRGGAF
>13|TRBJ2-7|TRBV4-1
ASSQDARGSYEQY
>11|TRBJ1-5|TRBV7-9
ASSPQGNQPQH
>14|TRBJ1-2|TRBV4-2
ASSQVGVGRNNGYT
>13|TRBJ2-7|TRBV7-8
ASSLSGDGAYEQY
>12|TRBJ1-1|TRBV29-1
SVKRQGANTEAF
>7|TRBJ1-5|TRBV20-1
SAGQPQH
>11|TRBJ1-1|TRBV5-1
ASSLGQGAEAF
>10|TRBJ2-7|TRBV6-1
ASRGISYEQY
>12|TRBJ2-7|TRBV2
ASSRTSGVYEQY
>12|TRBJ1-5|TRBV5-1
ASSPGTGNQPQH
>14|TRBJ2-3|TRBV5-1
ASSLQTGGNTDTQY
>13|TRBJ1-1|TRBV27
ASSRTGTVNTEAF
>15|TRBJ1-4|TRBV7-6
ASTPGLFGVRPEKLF
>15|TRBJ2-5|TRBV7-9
ASSLALGTPAGETQY
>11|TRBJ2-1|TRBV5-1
ASSFALSDEQF
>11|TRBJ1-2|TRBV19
ASSPGHLGGYT
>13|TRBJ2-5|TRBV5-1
ASSLMISPQETQY
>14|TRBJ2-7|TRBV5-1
ASSLGASGGVGEQY
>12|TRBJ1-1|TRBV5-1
ASSNPRVGTEAF
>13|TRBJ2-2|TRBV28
ASNLEMGYTGELF
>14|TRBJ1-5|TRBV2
ASSPRQGPGNQPQH
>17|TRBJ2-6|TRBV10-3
AISPREEQGSAGANVLT
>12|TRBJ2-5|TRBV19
ASSIGGDPKTQY
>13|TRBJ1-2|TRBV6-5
ASSIRDRLRSGYT
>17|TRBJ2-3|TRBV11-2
ASSPDKRRILLGTDTQY
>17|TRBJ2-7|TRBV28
ASSPRDPAGRAEYNEQY
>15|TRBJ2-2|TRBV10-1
ASSENTATLTTGELF
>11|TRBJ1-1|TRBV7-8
ASSVQRNTEAF
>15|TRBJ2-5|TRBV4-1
ASSQGDRDWPQETQY
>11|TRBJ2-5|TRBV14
ASSQDNEETQY
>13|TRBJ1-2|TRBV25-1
ASSESDARGYGYT
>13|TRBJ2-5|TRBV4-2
ASSQDRGGQETQY
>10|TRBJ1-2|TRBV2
ASSEQDYGYT